The 32 T cell receptor beta chains in this list originate from one sample, sequenced in a study of molecular identifiers for immune sequencing clone quantification. TCRdb analysed the PCR reads with MiXCR anew, one entry per CDR3 protein. This table holds approximately 54,000 distinct CDR3 sequences, around 27% found once. Material for sequencing was naive CD8+ T cells from blood, with Jurkat cell RNA spiked in. Subset given: FACS-sorted CD8+CD4-CCR7+CD45RA+ naive T cells. The receptors originated from a human donor in good health. Some libraries in this study had Jurkat cell RNA spiked in.

On this clonotype: Compared with germline, one end of the junction differs, possibly owing to a read error. The chain links TRBV29-1 to TRBJ1-1; D is unresolved. CDR3 length equals 12 residues. Per germline, CDR1 SQVTM and CDR2 ANQGSEA. CDR3 sequence reads: CSVGASNTETFF. CDR3 nucleotide sequence: TGCAGCGTTGGAGCCTCGAACACTGAAACTTTCTTT.

Of note for this clonotype: A read error is possible here, since a much larger clone lies one base away. The chain couples TRBV19 to TRBJ2-2; possible D gene TRBD1, 6 bases. Trimming took off 5 bases at V and 4 bases at J, with 20 bases between the two ends. Germline CDR1 reads LNHDA; CDR2 reads SQIVND (reference sequence). The CDR3 totals 17 residues. The CDR3 region has the DNA TGTGCCAGTAGTGTACTAAGGGGACACAAGAGCACCGGGGAGCTGTTTTTT. Amino acids: CASSVLRGHKSTGELFF.

In the case of this clonotype: A much larger clone lies a single base off, so this may be a read error. The CDR3 carries no conserved terminal phenylalanine or tryptophan, so it likely arises from a read error. V and J are TRBV20-1 and TRBJ2-7; 10 bases are a match to TRBD2. Germline-derived CDR1 and CDR2 are DFQATT and SNEGSKA (reference sequence). The CDR3 totals 17 residues. CDR3 coding DNA: TGCAGTGCAAGAGCAGACGAGACTAGCGGGTACTCCTACGAGCAGTACCTC. Translating it yields CSARADETSGYSYEQYL.

This clonotype was observed at least ten times. The J gene is TRBJ2-3, the V gene TRBV7-9, with unresolved D. This CDR3 has 12 residues. Germline V gene data show CDR1 as SEHNR and CDR2 as FQNEAQ (reference sequence). The germline V and J ends were trimmed by 2 bases and 6 bases, with 6 bases remaining between them. CDR3 region: CASSLTADTQYF. CDR3 nucleotides: TGTGCCAGCAGCTTAACGGCGGATACGCAGTATTTT.

As concerns this clonotype: A much larger clone differs by one base, so this may be a read error. The chain carries TRBV7-2 and TRBJ2-5; D perhaps matches TRBD1 (5 bases). There are 14 residues in the CDR3. CDR1 and CDR2 (germline): SGHTA, FQGNSA. As DNA, the CDR3 is TGTGCCAGCAGCTTAGTCAGGGTTACGGAGACCCAGCACTTC. This gives the protein CASSLVRVTETQHF.

This clonotype was detected ten times or more. This chain connects TRBV6-6 to TRBJ2-5; TRBD1 might be the D (6 bases). V was trimmed by 8 bases and J by 5 bases, leaving 15 bases between them. Per germline, CDR1 MNHNY and CDR2 SVGAGI (reference sequence). This CDR3 is built from 13 residues. CDR3 residues: CASLPQGWETQYF. Written as DNA, the CDR3 is TGTGCCAGCCTACCACAGGGTTGGGAGACCCAGTACTTC.

This clonotype was recorded many times. The rearrangement joins TRBV29-1 to TRBJ1-1; D is unclear. V gave up 7 bases and J gave up 5 bases, with 17 bases separating them. This CDR3 region has 13 residues. Germline values: CDR1 SQVTM, CDR2 ANQGSEA. CDR3 coding DNA: TGCAGCGCTGGCCCCGGGGAGAAGACTGAAGCTTTCTTT. Amino acids: CSAGPGEKTEAFF.

A note on this clonotype: A much bigger clone sits one base away, suggesting this may be a read error. This chain joins TRBV9 and TRBJ2-1, with 10 bases fitting TRBD2. Trimming took 1 base from V and 9 from J; bases not matched to a gene: 10. Germline lookup yields CDR1 SGDLS and CDR2 YYNGEE. The CDR3 is made up of 16 amino acids. The CDR3 DNA is TGTGCCAGCAGCGTACCGAGGACTAGCGGTAACAGTGAGCAGTTCTTC. Protein: CASSVPRTSGNSEQFF. Supplemented by reference TRBV9 and TRBJ2-1, the full variable domain reads DSGVTQTPKHLITATGQRVTLRCSPRSGDLSVYWYQQSLDQGLQFLIQYYNGEERAKGNILERFSAQQFPDLHSELNLSSLELGDSALYFCASSVPRTSGNSEQFFGPGTRLTVL.

Of note for this clonotype: This may stem from a read error, because a much larger clone lies one nucleotide away. This rearrangement joins TRBV28 to TRBJ2-3; 13 bases agree with TRBD2. CDR3 size: 16 residues. The V gene's germline CDR1 is MDHEN and CDR2 SYDVKM. Here the CDR3 DNA reads TGTGCCAGCAGCCTTCGGACTAGCGGGAGTGTAGATATGCAGTATTTT. It codes for CASSLRTSGSVDMQYF.

Points on this clonotype: A read error may explain this, as a much larger clone is one base away. This chain connects TRBV27 to TRBJ2-3; D unresolved. The CDR3 runs to 11 residues. The germline V gene has CDR1 MNHEY and CDR2 SMNVEV (reference sequence). The CDR3 DNA is TGTGCCAGTCGGGCCACAAATACGCAGTATTTT. Its translation is CASRATNTQYF.

With respect to this clonotype: One junction end disagrees with the germline gene, perhaps due to a read error. The chain carries TRBV12-5 and TRBJ2-5, with unresolved D. This CDR3 is 12 amino acids long. From germline, CDR1 is LGHNT and CDR2 FRNRAP. The CDR3 is CASGDVQESQYF. The CDR3 region has the DNA TGTGCTAGTGGGGACGTACAAGAGTCCCAGTACTTC.

Concerning this clonotype: A read error may be the cause here, since a much bigger clone is one base away. V and J are TRBV29-1 and TRBJ2-7; no clear D. The CDR3 is 12 amino acids. Germline lookup yields CDR1 SQVTM and CDR2 ANQGSEA. CDR3 sequence: CRVVQGVYEQYF. The CDR3, as DNA: TGCAGAGTTGTCCAAGGAGTATACGAGCAGTACTTC.

The table lists this clonotype with many counts. The rearrangement links TRBV4-1 to TRBJ2-7, with D perhaps matching TRBD1 (5 bases). V was pared by 0 bases and J by 7 bases, with 16 bases between. The CDR3 loop spans 15 amino acids. The germline gives CDR1 MGHRA, CDR2 YSYEKL. Here the CDR3 reads CASSQDQDIRREQYF. Here the CDR3 DNA reads TGCGCCAGCAGCCAAGATCAGGACATCCGGAGAGAGCAGTACTTC.

In this sample, this clonotype turned up a few times. The chain joins TRBV19 to TRBJ2-7; D perhaps matches TRBD2 (6 bases). V gave up 6 bases and J gave up 0 bases, with 15 bases separating them. CDR3 length: 15 residues. The V gene's germline CDR1 is LNHDA and CDR2 SQIVND (reference sequence). The chain's CDR3 is CASSPGYGSSYEQYF. The DNA for the CDR3 is TGTGCCAGTAGCCCAGGTTACGGGAGCTCCTACGAGCAGTACTTC.

With regard to this clonotype: Given a much more abundant clone one base away, this may be a read error. The chain carries TRBV13 and TRBJ2-3, with TRBD2 matching 9 bases. The CDR3 is 19 amino acids. Germline V gene data show CDR1 as PRHDT and CDR2 as FYEKMQ (reference sequence). Trimming took 4 bases from V and 4 from J; bases not matched to a gene: 18. CDR3 bases: TGTGCCAGCAGCTCGACCGCAGGAATTAGCGGGGGAGGTCCAGATACGCAGTATTTT. This sequence encodes CASSSTAGISGGGPDTQYF.

This clonotype was detected many times. The chain couples TRBV20-1 to TRBJ2-7, with 16 bases lining up with TRBD2. The CDR3 contains 15 residues. Germline CDR1 and CDR2: DFQATT and SNEGSKA (reference sequence). With V trimmed by 3 bases and J by 5 bases, 4 bases remained unmatched. As DNA, the CDR3 is TGCAGTGCTAGGGGACTAGCGGGAGGGCCCCACGAGCAGTACTTC. Its translation is CSARGLAGGPHEQYF.

Regarding this clonotype: Its ends do not fully match the called genes, so a read error is possible. This rearrangement joins TRBV10-2 to TRBJ1-1, with D possibly TRBD1 on 5 matching bases. The CDR3 consists of 13 residues. Germline V gene sequence: CDR1 WSHSY, CDR2 SAAADI. CDR3 coding DNA: TGCGCCAGCAATCCAGCGATGGACACTGAAGCTCTCTTT. Amino acids: CASNPAMDTEALF.

This clonotype was observed a single time. A much larger clone differs by one base, so this may be a read error. The chain is built from TRBV4-1 and TRBJ2-3, with D unclear. The CDR3 is 12 amino acids. CDR1 and CDR2 from the germline V gene are MGHRA and YSYEKL. V lost 4 bases, J lost 8 bases, and 10 bases lay in between. CDR3 sequence reads: CASSRNWTTQYF. The CDR3 coding sequence is TGCGCCAGCAGCCGAAACTGGACTACGCAGTATTTT.

This clonotype came up many times. The V call is TRBV6-1, the J call TRBJ1-1; D call uncertain. V was pared by 4 bases and J by 8 bases, with 11 bases between. The CDR3 contains 12 residues. Germline CDR1 is MNHNS and CDR2 is SASEGT. CDR3 sequence reads: CASSVISEEAFF. Written as DNA, the CDR3 is TGTGCCAGCAGTGTAATCTCAGAAGAAGCTTTCTTT.

This clonotype was found many times. The chain couples TRBV7-2 to TRBJ2-7; 8 bases are shared with TRBD2. Unmatched junction bases numbered 5, after V lost 5 bases and J lost 2 bases. Germline CDR1 is SGHTA and CDR2 is FQGNSA. This CDR3 spans 14 amino acids. The CDR3 region is CASSPAGGAYEQYF. The CDR3 DNA follows: TGTGCCAGCAGCCCCGCCGGGGGGGCCTACGAGCAGTACTTC. The variable domain in full, with the rest retrieved from reference TRBV7-2 and TRBJ2-7, is GAGVSQSPSNKVTEKGKDVELRCDPISGHTALYWYRQSLGQGLEFLIYFQGNSAPDKSGLPSDRFSAERTGGSVSTLTIQRTQQEDSAVYLCASSPAGGAYEQYFGPGTRLTVT.

This clonotype was counted at least ten times. The V and J genes are TRBV4-3 and TRBJ2-1, with D uncertain. V shed 2 bases and J shed 4 bases, with 9 bases lying between them. The CDR3 sequence is 14 residues long. In germline, CDR1 is LGHNA, CDR2 YSLEER. Written as DNA, the CDR3 is TGCGCCAGCAGCCAAAGCCCCGGGTACAATGAGCAGTTCTTC. Translating gives CASSQSPGYNEQFF.

About this clonotype: A much larger clone differs by one base, so this may be a read error. V is TRBV20-1 and J is TRBJ2-6; D uncertain. CDR3 length: 14 residues. From germline, CDR1 is DFQATT and CDR2 SNEGSKA (reference sequence). The CDR3, as DNA: TGCGGTGCTCTTACGGGTCCTGGGGCCAACGTCCTGACTTTC. Translated: CGALTGPGANVLTF.

This clonotype has just a few counts. V usage is TRBV6-2 or TRBV6-3 and J usage is TRBJ1-1; D unresolved. This CDR3 spans 14 amino acids. The ends were cut back, 10 bases at V and 0 bases at J, with 15 bases in the middle. CDR1 and CDR2 from the germline V gene are MNHEY and SVGEGT. The CDR3 here is CATTPLGMNTEAFF. CDR3 sequence (DNA): TGTGCCACCACTCCGCTGGGGATGAACACTGAAGCTTTCTTT.

This clonotype was counted at least ten times. CDR3 nucleotide sequence: TGTGCCAGCAGTTTCGGGGCTTACAATGAGCAGTTCTTC. Encoded protein: CASSFGAYNEQFF. The genes are TRBV12-3 or TRBV12-4 and TRBJ2-1, with D possibly called TRBD1 or TRBD2 (5 bases each). The CDR3 spans 13 residues. Between the trimmed V and J ends, which lost 3 bases and 4 bases, there was a span of 7 bases.

With respect to this clonotype: A read error may explain this, as a much larger clone is one base away. V and J are TRBV5-1 and TRBJ2-7; D assignment may be TRBD1 or TRBD2 (5 bases each). The germline CDR1 and CDR2 sequences are SGHRS and YFSETQ. The CDR3 runs 14 residues. V shed 3 bases and J shed 2 bases, with 12 bases lying between them. CDR3 bases: TGCGCCAGCAGCTCCCGGGACGGACCCTACGAGCAGTACTTC. Translated, it gives CASSSRDGPYEQYF. Variable domain in full (rest from reference TRBV5-1 and TRBJ2-7): KAGVTQTPRYLIKTRGQQVTLSCSPISGHRSVSWYQQTPGQGLQFLFEYFSETQRNKGNFPGRFSGRQFSNSRSEMNVSTLELGDSALYLCASSSRDGPYEQYFGPGTRLTVT.

This clonotype was detected many times. This sequence joins TRBV7-8 and TRBJ2-3; D perhaps matches TRBD1 (7 bases). Trimming left V 5 bases short and J 2 bases short, with 14 bases between. The CDR3 length is 15 residues. Germline lookup yields CDR1 SGHVS and CDR2 FQNEAQ. The CDR3 DNA sequence: TGTGCCAGCAGCAACACCAGGGGGGCCACAGATACGCAGTATTTT. The encoded protein is CASSNTRGATDTQYF.

This clonotype was seen once. The conserved phenylalanine or tryptophan normally closing the CDR3 is absent here, so this likely arose from a read error. The rearrangement links TRBV6-5 to TRBJ1-5; possible D gene TRBD1, 6 bases. V lost 2 bases, J lost 3 bases, and 11 bases lay in between. This CDR3 spans 15 amino acids. Germline CDR1 MNHEY, CDR2 SVGAGI. This CDR3 reads CASSYTTGINQPQHI. The CDR3 nucleotides are TGTGCCAGCAGTTACACGACAGGAATCAATCAGCCCCAGCATATT.

Ten or more counts support this clonotype. The chain combines TRBV7-9 with TRBJ2-5; no clear D gene. The CDR3 covers 14 residues. The V gene's germline CDR1 is SEHNR and CDR2 FQNEAQ (reference sequence). Trimming left V 5 bases short and J 2 bases short, with 12 bases between. This chain's CDR3 is CASSQVGSQETQYF. CDR3 DNA: TGTGCCAGCAGCCAGGTGGGCAGTCAAGAGACCCAGTACTTC. The full variable domain, rest sourced from reference TRBV7-9 and TRBJ2-5, is DTGVSQNPRHKITKRGQNVTFRCDPISEHNRLYWYRQTLGQGPEFLTYFQNEAQLEKSRLLSDRFSAERPKGSFSTLEIQRTEQGDSAMYLCASSQVGSQETQYFGPGTRLLVL.

This clonotype was seen ten or more times. V and J are TRBV30 and TRBJ1-6, with a tentative D call TRBD1 (6 bases). Germline V gene sequence: CDR1 GTSNPN, CDR2 SVGIG (reference sequence). The CDR3 sequence is 13 residues long. Trimming left V 7 bases short and J 7 bases short, with 14 bases between. CDR3 DNA: TGTGCCTACACGACAGGACTCAATTCACCCCTCCACTTT. Translating gives CAYTTGLNSPLHF.

V gene TRBV27 combines with J gene TRBJ2-7; TRBD2 aligns across 8 bases. Germline V gene sequence: CDR1 MNHEY, CDR2 SMNVEV (reference sequence). The CDR3 sequence is 14 residues long. V was pared by 3 bases and J by 2 bases, with 3 bases of the junction left unmatched. CDR3 sequence (DNA): TGTGCCAGCAGTTTCAGCGGGAGTCCCTACGAGCAGTACTTC. Translation: CASSFSGSPYEQYF.

Worth noting for this clonotype: A much larger clone sits a single nucleotide away, making a read error possible. The genes are TRBV7-9 and TRBJ1-2, with D tentatively TRBD1 (5 bases). This CDR3 has 16 residues. Germline V gene sequence: CDR1 SEHNR, CDR2 FQNEAQ (reference sequence). V was cut by 5 bases and J by 6 bases, with 22 bases left in between. CDR3 DNA sequence: TGTGCCAGCAGCCCACAAGTCGGGGCAGCGTTTAATGGCTACACCTTC. This sequence encodes CASSPQVGAAFNGYTF.

Ten or more counts support this clonotype. The V and J genes are TRBV7-2 and TRBJ2-3; D is possibly TRBD2 (6 bases). The V and J ends lost 2 bases and 2 bases respectively, with 14 bases between them. The CDR3 length is 16 residues. The V gene's germline CDR1 is SGHTA and CDR2 FQGNSA. CDR3 nucleotides: TGTGCCAGCAGCTTACTTACTGGGGGACTCACAGATACGCAGTATTTT. Encoded protein: CASSLLTGGLTDTQYF. Supplemented by reference TRBV7-2 and TRBJ2-3, the full variable domain reads GAGVSQSPSNKVTEKGKDVELRCDPISGHTALYWYRQSLGQGLEFLIYFQGNSAPDKSGLPSDRFSAERTGGSVSTLTIQRTQQEDSAVYLCASSLLTGGLTDTQYFGPGTRLTVL.